The 12 T cell receptor beta chains in this list originate from one sample, sequenced in a study of shared clonotypes between healthy human individuals. Only in-frame clones appear in the TCRdb table, and some are missing; sequencing was by immunoSEQ multiplex PCR. The table includes approximately 2.4 million clones, around 95% detected once. The sequenced sample was naive CD4+ T cells sorted from blood. Subset specified: CD45RA+ positively selected. The receptor set was obtained from a man aged 18 to 35 in good health.

J is TRBJ2-7 and V is TRBV7-9, with D unresolved. The CDR3 has 14 amino acids. CDR1 is SEHNR and CDR2 is FQNEAQ in the germline V gene (reference sequence). The V end was cut by 2 bases, the J end by 2 bases, with 10 bases between. CDR3 bases: TGTGCCAGCAGCTTAATGGGTCCAGCCTACGAGCAGTACTTC. It codes for CASSLMGPAYEQYF.

This clone appeared a single time. Other DNA sequences of this sample code for an identical CDR3. This chain uses TRBV2 with TRBJ2-5; D uncertain. There are 11 residues in the CDR3. Germline lookup yields CDR1 SNHLY and CDR2 FYNNEI. Deletions cut 3 bases from V and 4 bases from J, with 3 bases between. In nucleotides, the CDR3 is TGTGCCAGCAGTGATAGAGAGACCCAGTACTTC. This codes for CASSDRETQYF. Using reference TRBV2 and TRBJ2-5 for the parts outside the CDR3, the full variable domain is EPEVTQTPSHQVTQMGQEVILRCVPISNHLYFYWYRQILGQKVEFLVSFYNNEISEKSEIFDDQFSVERPDGSNFTLKIRSTKLEDSAMYFCASSDRETQYFGPGTRLLVL.

The CDR3 sequence: CASRVPGGYEQYF. The DNA for the CDR3 is TGTGCCAGCAGGGTACCAGGGGGCTACGAGCAGTACTTC. V is TRBV2 and J is TRBJ2-7, with TRBD1 matching 7 bases. This CDR3 contains 13 residues. The J segment lost 3 bases and the V segment lost 6 bases, leaving 5 bases of the junction unmatched. The germline V gene encodes CDR1 SNHLY and CDR2 FYNNEI.

The V call is TRBV5-1, the J call TRBJ2-2; no reliable D call. The CDR3 sequence is 15 residues long. Trimming removed 0 bases at V and 0 bases at J, with 6 bases between. Germline V gives CDR1 SGHRS, CDR2 YFSETQ. DNA of the CDR3: TGCGCCAGCAGCTTGGGACACACGAACACCGGGGAGCTGTTTTTT. Amino acid sequence: CASSLGHTNTGELFF.

In its sample, this clone was seen once. This chain uses TRBV25-1 with TRBJ2-1, with 7 nucleotides matching TRBD1. V lost 5 bases and J lost 7; bases outside the gene matches: 8. CDR1 is MGHDK, CDR2 SYGVNS, per germline. The CDR3 runs to 14 residues. Written as DNA, the CDR3 is TGTGCCAGCAGTCGACAGGGAGTAGGTAATGAGCAGTTCTTC. This sequence encodes CASSRQGVGNEQFF.

This sequence joins TRBV10-2 and TRBJ2-7; 12 nucleotides align to TRBD2. The CDR3 is 16 residues long. Germline loops: CDR1 WSHSY, CDR2 SAAADI. V gave up 0 bases and J gave up 2 bases; unmatched junction bases: 2. This chain's CDR3 is CASSESRTSGAYEQYF. CDR3 coding DNA: TGCGCCAGCAGTGAGTCGAGGACTAGCGGGGCCTACGAGCAGTACTTC.

The rearrangement joins TRBV7-9 to TRBJ1-2, with TRBD1 identical over 9 bases. Trimming cost V 3 bases and J 6 bases; bases outside gene matches: 8. The length of the CDR3 is 15 residues. Per the germline V gene, CDR1 is SEHNR and CDR2 is FQNEAQ (reference sequence). CDR3 sequence: CASSFPGTGKNGYTF. The CDR3 bases are TGTGCCAGCAGCTTCCCCGGGACAGGGAAAAATGGCTACACCTTC.

V and J are TRBV19 and TRBJ2-2; D gene ambiguous. The CDR3 extends over 14 amino acids. V was clipped by 6 bases and J by 2 bases, with 10 bases between them. The germline V gene has CDR1 LNHDA and CDR2 SQIVND (reference sequence). The CDR3 is CASRGQINTGELFF. DNA for the CDR3: TGTGCCAGTAGAGGCCAGATTAACACCGGGGAGCTGTTTTTT. The full variable domain, rest sourced from reference TRBV19 and TRBJ2-2, is DGGITQSPKYLFRKEGQNVTLSCEQNLNHDAMYWYRQDPGQGLRLIYYSQIVNDFQKGDIAEGYSVSREKKESFPLTVTSAQKNPTAFYLCASRGQINTGELFFGEGSRLTVL.

This clone appeared a single time. This chain links TRBV11-2 with TRBJ1-4, with a tentative D call TRBD1 (5 bases). CDR1 is SGHAT and CDR2 is FQNNGV in the germline V gene. This CDR3 contains 13 residues. Trimming cost V 5 bases and J 4 bases, with 8 bases left between them. The CDR3 sequence: CASSTGLNEKLFF. CDR3 DNA: TGTGCCAGCAGCACGGGACTTAATGAAAAACTGTTTTTT.

This chain links TRBV2 with TRBJ2-3; TRBD2 matches at 13 bases. The germline V gene has CDR1 SNHLY and CDR2 FYNNEI. The J segment lost 5 bases and the V segment lost 8 bases, leaving 1 base of the junction unmatched. The CDR3 has 13 amino acids. CDR3 nucleotide sequence: TGTGCCAGCGGACTAGCGGGAGAAGATACGCAGTATTTT. Translated, it gives CASGLAGEDTQYF.

This chain uses TRBV5-1 with TRBJ2-7; no clear D. V was clipped by 4 bases and J by 4 bases, with 18 bases between them. The CDR3 is made up of 15 amino acids. The germline gives CDR1 SGHRS, CDR2 YFSETQ. The CDR3 DNA reads TGCGCCAGCAGCCGAGCCGGCGGTGGATTGTACGAGCAGTACTTC. It yields the protein CASSRAGGGLYEQYF. Drawing the rest from reference TRBV5-1 and TRBJ2-7, the complete variable domain is KAGVTQTPRYLIKTRGQQVTLSCSPISGHRSVSWYQQTPGQGLQFLFEYFSETQRNKGNFPGRFSGRQFSNSRSEMNVSTLELGDSALYLCASSRAGGGLYEQYFGPGTRLTVT.

Of note for this clone: Other DNA sequences within the sample encode an identical CDR3. The chain couples TRBV5-1 to TRBJ2-5; 12 nucleotides match TRBD1. CDR1 is SGHRS, CDR2 YFSETQ, per germline. J gave up 5 bases and V 4 bases, and 6 bases lay outside the gene matches. This CDR3 contains 15 residues. The CDR3 region is CASSVGTGGRETQYF. CDR3 coding DNA: TGCGCCAGCAGCGTTGGGACAGGGGGCAGGGAGACCCAGTACTTC.